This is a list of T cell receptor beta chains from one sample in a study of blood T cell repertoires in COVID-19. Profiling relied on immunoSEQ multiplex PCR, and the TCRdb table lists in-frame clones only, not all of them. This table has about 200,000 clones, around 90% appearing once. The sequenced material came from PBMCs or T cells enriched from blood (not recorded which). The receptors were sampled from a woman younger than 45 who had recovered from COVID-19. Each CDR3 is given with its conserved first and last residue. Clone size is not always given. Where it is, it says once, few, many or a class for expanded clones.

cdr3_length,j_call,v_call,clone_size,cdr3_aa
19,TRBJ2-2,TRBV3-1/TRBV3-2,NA,CASSQEGIAGGSNTGELFF
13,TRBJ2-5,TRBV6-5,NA,CASSLTGEETQYF
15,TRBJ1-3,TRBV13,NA,CASSSQGGGGNTIYF
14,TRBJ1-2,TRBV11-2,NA,CASSWDRGVDGYTF
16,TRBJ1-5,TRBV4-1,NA,CASSQGILWSNQPQHF
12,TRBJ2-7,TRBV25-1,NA,CASSRQGDEQYF
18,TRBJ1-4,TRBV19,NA,CASSIGGGDRRLMEKLFF
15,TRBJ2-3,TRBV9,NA,CASSTGATSTDTQYF
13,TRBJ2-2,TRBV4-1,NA,CATRNRDTGELFF
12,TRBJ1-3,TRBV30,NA,CAWSPFGNTIYF
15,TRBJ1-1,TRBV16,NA,CASSQVLRGWTEAFF
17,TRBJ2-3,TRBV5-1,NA,CASSTTPRGGAGDTQYF
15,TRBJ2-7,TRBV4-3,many,CASSQDIAATYEQYF
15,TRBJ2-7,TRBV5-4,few,CASSLSGTGGAEQYF
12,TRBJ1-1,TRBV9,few,CASSASGGEAFF
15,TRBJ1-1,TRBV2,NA,CASSEHFSGGTEAFF
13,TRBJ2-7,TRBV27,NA,CASSFSGPYEQYF
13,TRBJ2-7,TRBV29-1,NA,CSVTRDRGYEQYF
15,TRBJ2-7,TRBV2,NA,CASRARLAQSQEQYF
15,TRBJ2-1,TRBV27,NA,CASSPRDRAYNEQFF
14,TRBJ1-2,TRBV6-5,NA,CASSKDRGRDGYTF
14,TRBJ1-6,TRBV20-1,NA,CSASLDRLNSPLHF
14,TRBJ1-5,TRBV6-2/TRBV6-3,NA,CASSRTGRNQPQHF
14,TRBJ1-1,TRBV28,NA,CASSRDRVNTEAFF
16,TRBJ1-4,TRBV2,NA,CASSAQPGQLNEKLFF
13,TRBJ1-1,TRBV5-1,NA,CASSPDRGPEAFF
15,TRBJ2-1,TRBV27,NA,CASSSSPRGYNEQFF
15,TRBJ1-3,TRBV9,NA,CASSPGASSGNTIYF
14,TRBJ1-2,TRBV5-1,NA,CASSFDEGGRGYTF
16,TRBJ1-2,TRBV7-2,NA,CASSLVGEGQIYGYTF
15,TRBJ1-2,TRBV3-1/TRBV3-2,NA,CASSQDLKGWNGYTF
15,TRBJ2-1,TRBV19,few,CASSIAGGSINEQFF
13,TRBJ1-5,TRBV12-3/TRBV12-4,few,CASSPGFRQPQHF
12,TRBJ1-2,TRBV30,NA,CAWSVRDYGYTF
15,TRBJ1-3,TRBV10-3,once,CAISVTGYSGNTIYF
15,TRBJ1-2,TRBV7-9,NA,CASSKPGQPTNGYTF
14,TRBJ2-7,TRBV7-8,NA,CASSRPQEGAEQYF
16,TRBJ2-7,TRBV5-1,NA,CASSPSHRTSSYEQYF
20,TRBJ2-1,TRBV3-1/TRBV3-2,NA,CARSQDHGERAGGLHNEQFF
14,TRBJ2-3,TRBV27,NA,CASSISRSQDTQYF